This TCR beta chain was obtained from a study of blood T cell repertoires in COVID-19. About the research overall: Some COVID-19 samples were acute and others convalescent; all came from the United States, Italy and Spain. T cells, B-cell-depleted T cells, or PBMCs provided the cDNA or gDNA that served as material.

There are many counts of this clone. Under the authors' procedure: Nucleated cell counts were estimated from reference gene primer amplification. Here immunoSEQ multiplex PCR was the method, and the copy in TCRdb shows in-frame clones only, minus some. D and trimming come from the DNA, and the V and J calls and clone size come from that table. This sample yields about 150,000 clones, of which more than 75% are seen a single time; approximately 5% belongs to the top ten. Sequenced input: peripheral blood. This TCR derives from a human donor in a cohort sampled during active COVID-19.

CDR3 sequence (DNA): TGTGCTAGTGGAAGGACAGGAGAGATGAACACTGAAGCTTTCTTT. As protein: CASGRTGEMNTEAFF. The genes are TRBV12-5 and TRBJ1-1; 7 nucleotides line up with TRBD1. CDR1 is LGHNT and CDR2 is FRNRAP in the germline V gene. The CDR3 totals 15 residues. After removal of 6 bases from V and 0 bases from J, the junction contained 7 bases not matched to a gene.